The 17 T cell receptor beta chains below come from one sample, sequenced in a study of identical twins. TCRdb itself ran the 5' RACE reads through MiXCR, one entry per CDR3 protein. The table records a few hundred thousand distinct CDR3 sequences, 6.5% of them present only once. Separately, the same data were catalogued under a study of T cells expressing NK-cell markers.

The sample taken for sequencing was CD8+ T cells sorted from blood. The receptors originated from a woman aged 18-30 years in good health.

This clonotype was detected many times. The rearrangement links TRBV7-9 to TRBJ2-1, with TRBD2 matching 10 bases. Germline lookup yields CDR1 SEHNR and CDR2 FQNEAQ (reference sequence). The CDR3 loop spans 16 amino acids. J was trimmed by 7 bases and V by 4 bases; bases with no gene match: 10. CDR3 sequence (DNA): TGTGCCAGCAGCTCTAGGGAACGTAGCGGGAGGAATGAGCAGTTCTTC. Residues: CASSSRERSGRNEQFF.

This clonotype was observed a handful of times. The CDR3 is CASSEGIGGTSYEQYF. The CDR3 coding sequence is TGTGCCAGCAGTGAGGGGATTGGGGGGACCTCCTACGAGCAGTACTTC. The chain has TRBV2 and TRBJ2-7; D is perhaps TRBD2 (6 bases). Germline V lookup: CDR1 SNHLY, CDR2 FYNNEI. V dropped 3 bases and J dropped 0 bases, with 15 bases sitting between them. The CDR3 totals 16 residues.

A few counts support this clonotype. J is TRBJ2-5 and V is TRBV7-8; D is possibly TRBD2 (5 bases). This CDR3 is 11 amino acids long. Germline loops: CDR1 SGHVS, CDR2 FQNEAQ. V lost 8 bases, J lost 4 bases, and 8 bases lay in between. Written as DNA, the CDR3 is TGTGCCAGCTACCGGGGAGAGACCCAGTACTTC. This sequence encodes CASYRGETQYF.

The table lists this clonotype with many counts. This chain links TRBV3-1 with TRBJ2-1; D not certain. Germline CDR1 is LGHDT and CDR2 is YNNKEL (reference sequence). This CDR3 region has 14 residues. V shed 0 bases and J shed 7 bases, with 10 bases lying between them. CDR3: CASSQEGARNEQFF. CDR3 nucleotide sequence: TGTGCCAGCAGCCAAGAAGGCGCGAGGAATGAGCAGTTCTTC.

The V and J genes are TRBV6-1 and TRBJ2-6; 8 bases map to TRBD2. This CDR3 is 17 amino acids long. Germline loops: CDR1 MNHNS, CDR2 SASEGT. The J segment lost 1 base and the V segment lost 6 bases, leaving 8 bases of the junction unmatched. The CDR3 DNA sequence: TGTGCCAGCAGCGAATTGGGACTAGGATCTGGGGCCAACGTCCTGACTTTC. Its translation: CASSELGLGSGANVLTF.

The V gene is TRBV20-1, the J gene TRBJ2-7; 8 bases are shared with TRBD1. CDR3 size: 12 residues. Germline assignment: CDR1 DFQATT and CDR2 SNEGSKA (reference sequence). V lost 6 bases to trimming and J lost 4 bases; unmatched junction nucleotides: 5. The CDR3 nucleotides read TGCAGTGCCGGACAGGGATTTTACGAGCAGTACTTC. Translation: CSAGQGFYEQYF.

This clonotype was seen a handful of times. This chain connects TRBV4-2 to TRBJ2-3; D may match TRBD1 or TRBD2 (5 bases each). V lost 0 bases and J lost 1, with 8 bases in between. Germline CDR1 reads LGHNA; CDR2 reads YNFKEQ. The CDR3 extends over 15 amino acids. CDR3 amino acids: CASSQEGVGTDTQYF. The CDR3 DNA is TGTGCCAGCAGCCAAGAGGGGGTCGGCACAGATACGCAGTATTTT.

In its sample, this clonotype was seen many times. V is TRBV9 and J is TRBJ2-4; 12 bases align to TRBD2. V lost 0 bases and J lost 7; bases outside the gene matches: 8. Germline values: CDR1 SGDLS, CDR2 YYNGEE. The CDR3 runs 17 residues. The CDR3 DNA reads TGTGCCAGCAGCGTAGGGGCGACTAGCGGGAGACTTAACATTCAGTACTTC. Translating gives CASSVGATSGRLNIQYF.

This clonotype was counted only a few times. The gene calls are TRBV9 and TRBJ2-5, with 10 bases aligning to TRBD2. The CDR3 is 16 amino acids. The V gene end was trimmed by 0 bases and the J gene end by 5 bases; junction bases not matched to a gene: 7. Germline loops: CDR1 SGDLS, CDR2 YYNGEE. The CDR3 DNA reads as TGTGCCAGCAGCGTAGCAGCGGGGGGGCCCCGGGAGACCCAGTACTTC. Amino acids: CASSVAAGGPRETQYF.

The chain uses TRBV7-6 and TRBJ2-7; unclear D gene. Deletions cut 0 bases from V and 5 bases from J, with 14 bases between. Germline lookup yields CDR1 SGHVS and CDR2 FNYEAQ. This CDR3 contains 15 residues. The CDR3 region has the DNA TGTGCCAGCAGCTTAGCGACGGGTTCGGCCCACGAGCAGTACTTC. Protein product: CASSLATGSAHEQYF.

This clonotype has a count of ten or more. V usage is TRBV12-5 and J usage is TRBJ2-3; TRBD2 matches at 10 bases. This CDR3 contains 15 residues. V lost 3 bases, J lost 2 bases, and 2 bases stayed unmatched. Germline CDR1 and CDR2: LGHNT and FRNRAP. CDR3 in DNA: TGTGCTAGTGGTTTAGCGGGGGGGATCACAGATACGCAGTATTTT. Protein product: CASGLAGGITDTQYF.

This chain connects TRBV15 to TRBJ2-7; tentatively, D is TRBD2 (6 bases). The CDR3 is made up of 15 amino acids. Trimming cost V 4 bases and J 4 bases, with 17 bases left between them. Germline loops: CDR1 LNHNV, CDR2 YYDKDF (reference sequence). This CDR3 is CATSTFTSPLYEQYF. The CDR3, as DNA: TGTGCCACCAGCACGTTTACTAGCCCGTTGTACGAGCAGTACTTC.

This clonotype was picked up many times. The gene calls are TRBV20-1 and TRBJ2-7; TRBD2 is a possible D gene (5 bases). This CDR3 has 17 amino acids. Germline V gives CDR1 DFQATT, CDR2 SNEGSKA (reference sequence). V gave up 3 bases and J gave up 3 bases, with 24 bases separating them. The CDR3 here is CSARGKGEGKFVYEQYF. CDR3 bases: TGCAGTGCTAGGGGGAAGGGTGAGGGAAAGTTCGTCTACGAGCAGTACTTC.

There are a few counts of this clonotype. The chain recombines TRBV19 with TRBJ1-2; D is undetermined. The V and J ends lost 5 bases and 3 bases respectively, with 19 bases between them. Germline-derived CDR1 and CDR2 are LNHDA and SQIVND (reference sequence). There are 16 residues in the CDR3. The CDR3 DNA sequence: TGTGCCAGTAGTCCCGACATACTTTCAGGATACTATGGCTACACCTTC. This gives the protein CASSPDILSGYYGYTF.

The V and J genes are TRBV19 and TRBJ2-1, with D possibly being TRBD2 (6 bases). Germline values: CDR1 LNHDA, CDR2 SQIVND (reference sequence). Trimming shortened V by 10 bases and J by 8 bases, and 12 bases separated the two germline ends. The CDR3 runs to 11 residues. CDR3 sequence (DNA): TGTGCCACCAGGGACTTTCATGAGCAGTTCTTC. The encoded protein is CATRDFHEQFF.

The rearrangement links TRBV7-6 to TRBJ1-1, with D perhaps TRBD1 (5 bases). This CDR3 spans 17 amino acids. Germline V CDR1 and CDR2: SGHVS, FNYEAQ. The V and J ends lost 1 base and 0 bases respectively, with 15 bases between them. DNA of the CDR3: TGTGCCAGCAGCTTAGGGTCGGGGGAGTGGGTGAACACTGAAGCTTTCTTT. It encodes CASSLGSGEWVNTEAFF.

This chain joins TRBV4-3 and TRBJ1-4; 8 nucleotides line up with TRBD1. The CDR3 runs to 14 residues. Per germline, CDR1 LGHNA and CDR2 YSLEER. The V segment lost 4 bases and the J segment 6 bases; nucleotides outside the gene matches: 4. The CDR3 spells CASSLGQGDEKLFF. CDR3 DNA sequence: TGCGCCAGCAGCCTTGGACAGGGAGATGAAAAACTGTTTTTT.